Below, 3 T cell receptor beta chains from the same sample are listed, as sequenced in a study of OX40 agonist ivuxolimab in advanced cancers. The repertoire was sequenced with immunoSEQ multiplex PCR; TCRdb's copy has only in-frame clones and lacks some. The sample lists 15,000 to 20,000 clones, 80% occurring once. The specimen comprised CD4+ or CD8+ T cells sorted from blood, sampled in a trial of the OX40 agonist ivuxolimab. The receptors were sampled from an adult with an advanced solid tumor such as melanoma, head and neck, liver or kidney cancer.

The rearrangement joins TRBV2 to TRBJ1-2; D not resolved. V was pared by 7 bases and J by 8 bases, with 17 bases between. The CDR3 length is 13 residues. Per germline, CDR1 SNHLY and CDR2 FYNNEI. This CDR3 is CASTQWELEGYTF. The CDR3 region has the DNA TGTGCCAGCACCCAGTGGGAGTTGGAAGGCTACACCTTC.

The rearrangement uses TRBV15 and TRBJ2-1; TRBD2 might be the D (5 bases). The length of the CDR3 is 14 residues. Trimming cost V 3 bases and J 7 bases, with 13 bases left between them. Germline V gene data show CDR1 as LNHNV and CDR2 as YYDKDF (reference sequence). The CDR3 coding sequence is TGTGCCACCAGCAGGGGTACGGGGTGGAATGAGCAGTTCTTC. Amino acids: CATSRGTGWNEQFF.

V and J are TRBV7-9 and TRBJ2-1, with D perhaps matching TRBD2 (6 bases). The germline gives CDR1 SEHNR, CDR2 FQNEAQ (reference sequence). The V end was cut by 2 bases, the J end by 0 bases, with 8 bases between. The CDR3 totals 15 residues. DNA of the CDR3: TGTGCCAGCAGCTTACAGGGAGGCTCCTACAATGAGCAGTTCTTC. It specifies CASSLQGGSYNEQFF. Filled out from reference TRBV7-9 and TRBJ2-1, the complete variable domain reads DTGVSQNPRHKITKRGQNVTFRCDPISEHNRLYWYRQTLGQGPEFLTYFQNEAQLEKSRLLSDRFSAERPKGSFSTLEIQRTEQGDSAMYLCASSLQGGSYNEQFFGPGTRLTVL.